This T cell receptor beta chain appears in the sequencing data of a study of cytomegalovirus exposure and HLA in healthy donors. Clones were read by immunoSEQ multiplex PCR, and TCRdb kept only the in-frame ones, dropping some. The profile shows about 160,000 clones, over 85% of them singletons. This clone was detected a few times. Germline V gene sequence: CDR1 MDHEN, CDR2 SYDVKM. V was trimmed by 7 bases and J by 6 bases, leaving 16 bases between them. This CDR3 is built from 13 residues. The material sequenced was PBMCs. The TCR sequence derives from a woman in her late teens or twenties in good health and CMV-seropositive. The chain carries TRBV28 and TRBJ2-7, with a tentative D call TRBD2 (5 bases). The chain's CDR3 is CASKGGPTGEQYF. CDR3 sequence (DNA): TGTGCCAGCAAAGGCGGGCCGACGGGCGAGCAGTACTTC.